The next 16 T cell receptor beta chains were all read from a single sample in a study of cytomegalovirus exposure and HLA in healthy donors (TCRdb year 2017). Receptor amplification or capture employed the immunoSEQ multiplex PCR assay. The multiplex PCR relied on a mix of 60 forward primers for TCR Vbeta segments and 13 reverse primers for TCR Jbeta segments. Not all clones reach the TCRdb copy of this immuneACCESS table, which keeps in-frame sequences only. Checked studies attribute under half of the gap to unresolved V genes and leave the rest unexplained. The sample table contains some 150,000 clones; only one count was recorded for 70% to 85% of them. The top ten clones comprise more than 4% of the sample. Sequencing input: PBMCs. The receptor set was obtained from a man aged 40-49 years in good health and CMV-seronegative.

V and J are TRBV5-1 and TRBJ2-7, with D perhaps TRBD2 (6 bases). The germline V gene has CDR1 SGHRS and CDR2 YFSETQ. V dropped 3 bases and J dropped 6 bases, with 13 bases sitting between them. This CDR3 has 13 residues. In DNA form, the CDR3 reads TGCGCCAGCAGCTCCCCAGGGAGGAGCGAGCAGTACTTC. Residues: CASSSPGRSEQYF.

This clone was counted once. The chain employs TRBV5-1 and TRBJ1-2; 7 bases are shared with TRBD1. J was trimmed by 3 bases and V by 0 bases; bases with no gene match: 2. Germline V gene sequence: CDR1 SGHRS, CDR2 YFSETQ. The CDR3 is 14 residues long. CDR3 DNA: TGCGCCAGCAGCTTGGCAGACAGGGACTATGGCTACACCTTC. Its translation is CASSLADRDYGYTF. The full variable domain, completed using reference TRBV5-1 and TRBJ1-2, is KAGVTQTPRYLIKTRGQQVTLSCSPISGHRSVSWYQQTPGQGLQFLFEYFSETQRNKGNFPGRFSGRQFSNSRSEMNVSTLELGDSALYLCASSLADRDYGYTFGSGTRLTVV.

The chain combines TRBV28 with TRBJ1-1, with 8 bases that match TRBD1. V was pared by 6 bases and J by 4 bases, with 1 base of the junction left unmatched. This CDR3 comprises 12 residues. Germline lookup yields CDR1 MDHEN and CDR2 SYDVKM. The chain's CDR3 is CASRTGVTEAFF. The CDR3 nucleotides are TGTGCCAGCAGGACAGGGGTCACTGAAGCTTTCTTT.

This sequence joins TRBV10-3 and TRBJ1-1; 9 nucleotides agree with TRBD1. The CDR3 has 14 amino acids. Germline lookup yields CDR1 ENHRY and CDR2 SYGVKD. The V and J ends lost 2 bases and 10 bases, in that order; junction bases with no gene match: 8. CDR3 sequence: CAISETGQGRRAFF. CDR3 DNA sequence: TGTGCCATCAGTGAGACTGGACAGGGGCGACGAGCTTTCTTT.

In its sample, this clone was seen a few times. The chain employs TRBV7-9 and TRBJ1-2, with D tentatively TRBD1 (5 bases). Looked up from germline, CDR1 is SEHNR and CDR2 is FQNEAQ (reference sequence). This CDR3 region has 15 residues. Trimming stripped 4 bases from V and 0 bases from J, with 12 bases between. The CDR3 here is CASSSVGPANYGYTF. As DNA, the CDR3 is TGTGCCAGCAGCTCTGTGGGGCCAGCTAACTATGGCTACACCTTC.

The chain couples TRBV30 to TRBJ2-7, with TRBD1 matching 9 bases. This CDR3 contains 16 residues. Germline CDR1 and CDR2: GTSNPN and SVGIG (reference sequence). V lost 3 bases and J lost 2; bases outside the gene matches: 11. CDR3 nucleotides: TGTGCCTGGAGGATTAAGGGGGGACAGGGCGCCTACGAGCAGTACTTC. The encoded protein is CAWRIKGGQGAYEQYF.

CDR3 amino acids: CASSPAGLAGGETQYF. The CDR3 nucleotides are TGTGCCAGCAGCCCGGCGGGACTAGCGGGAGGGGAGACCCAGTACTTC. The genes are TRBV7-8 and TRBJ2-5; 16 positions match TRBD2. There are 16 residues in the CDR3. Per germline, CDR1 SGHVS and CDR2 FQNEAQ. V gave up 5 bases and J gave up 5 bases; unmatched junction bases: 5.

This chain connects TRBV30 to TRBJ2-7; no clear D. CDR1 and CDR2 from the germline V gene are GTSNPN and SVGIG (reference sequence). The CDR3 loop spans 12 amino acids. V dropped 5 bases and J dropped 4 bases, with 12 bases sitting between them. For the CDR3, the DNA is TGTGCCTGGGCAGTACAGAATTACGAGCAGTACTTC. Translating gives CAWAVQNYEQYF.

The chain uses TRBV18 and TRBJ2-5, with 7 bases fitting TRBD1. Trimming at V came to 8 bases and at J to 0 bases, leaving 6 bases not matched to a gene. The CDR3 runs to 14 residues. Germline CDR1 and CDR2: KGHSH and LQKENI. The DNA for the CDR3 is TGTGCCAGCACCGGACAGGTTCACCAAGAGACCCAGTACTTC. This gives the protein CASTGQVHQETQYF.

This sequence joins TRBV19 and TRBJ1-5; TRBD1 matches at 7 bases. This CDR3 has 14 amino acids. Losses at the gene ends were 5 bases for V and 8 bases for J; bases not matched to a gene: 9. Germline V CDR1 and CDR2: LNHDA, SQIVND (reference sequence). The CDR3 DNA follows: TGTGCCAGTAGTGGGGGACAAGGGGGCGAGCCCCAGCATTTT. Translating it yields CASSGGQGGEPQHF.

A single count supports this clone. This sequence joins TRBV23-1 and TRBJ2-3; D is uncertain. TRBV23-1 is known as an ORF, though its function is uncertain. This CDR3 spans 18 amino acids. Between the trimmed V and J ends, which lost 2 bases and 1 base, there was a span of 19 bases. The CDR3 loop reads CASSQPHPEKFRTDTQYF. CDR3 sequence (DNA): TGCGCCAGCAGTCAACCACACCCGGAGAAGTTCCGCACAGATACGCAGTATTTT.

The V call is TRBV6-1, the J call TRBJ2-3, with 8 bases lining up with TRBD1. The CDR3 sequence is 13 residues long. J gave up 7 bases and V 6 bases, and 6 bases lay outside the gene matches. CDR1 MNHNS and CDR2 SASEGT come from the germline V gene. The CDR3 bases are TGTGCCAGCAGGCCGGACAGGGTAAATACGCAGTATTTT. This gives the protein CASRPDRVNTQYF.

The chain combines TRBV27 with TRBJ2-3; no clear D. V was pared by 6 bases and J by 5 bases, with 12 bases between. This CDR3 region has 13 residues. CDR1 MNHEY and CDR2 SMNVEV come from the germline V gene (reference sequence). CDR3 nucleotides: TGTGCCAGCAGCCACTCCTTAGAAGATACGCAGTATTTT. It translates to CASSHSLEDTQYF.

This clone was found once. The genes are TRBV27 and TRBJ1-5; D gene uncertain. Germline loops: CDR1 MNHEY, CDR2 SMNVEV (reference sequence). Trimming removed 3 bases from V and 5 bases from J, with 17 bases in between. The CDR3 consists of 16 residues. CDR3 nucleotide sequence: TGTGCCAGCAGTTTTTCGGCGCGGGGTCGGGATCAGCCCCAGCATTTT. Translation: CASSFSARGRDQPQHF.

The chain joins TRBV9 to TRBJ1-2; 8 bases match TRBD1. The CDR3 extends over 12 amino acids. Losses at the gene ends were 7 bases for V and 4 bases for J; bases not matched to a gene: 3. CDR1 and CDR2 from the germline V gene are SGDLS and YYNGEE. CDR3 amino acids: CASQQGVYGYTF. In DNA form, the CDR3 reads TGTGCCAGCCAACAGGGGGTCTATGGCTACACCTTC.

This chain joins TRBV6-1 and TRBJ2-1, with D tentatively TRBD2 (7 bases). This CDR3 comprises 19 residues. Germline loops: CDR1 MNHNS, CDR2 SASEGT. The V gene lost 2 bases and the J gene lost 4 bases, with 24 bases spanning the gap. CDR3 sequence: CASSERGAGPFGIYNEQFF. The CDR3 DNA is TGTGCCAGCAGTGAACGGGGGGCAGGGCCCTTTGGGATATACAATGAGCAGTTCTTC.